The sequence of this T cell receptor (beta chain) was determined in a study of T cells after yellow fever vaccination (dated 2019 in TCRdb). Looking at the study overall: The SMART-Seq v4 Ultra Low Input RNA kit was used to prepare libraries from fractions with low cell numbers. To track T-cell clones before and after primary and booster YFV17D yellow fever vaccination, bulk TCR alpha and beta repertoires were sequenced longitudinally. Two healthy male donors made up the cohort, one aged 18 to 30 years and the other aged 30 to 40 years. Blood samples were taken at several timepoints before and after primary and secondary immunization, and bulk PBMC replicates and cell subsets were isolated. The study at large found these results: After the booster, most clones that had expanded after primary vaccination were detected again (roughly 96% of CD4 and 88% of CD8), suggesting broad maintenance of memory. Because the study included only two donors, the extent to which the findings can be generalized is limited. The secondary T-cell response was weaker than the primary response but faster, peaking on day 5 instead of day 15. A small fraction of clonotypes showed up in both the CD4 and CD8 compartments, probably as a result of convergent recombination. FACS-sorted repertoires could contain abundant contaminating clonotypes from the bulk population, so computational filtering was required.

In light of the paper, this sample's treatment or condition label describes: live attenuated yellow fever vaccine strain. A standard Ficoll-Paque protocol was used to isolate PBMCs from peripheral blood. Epitope-specific CD8 T cells were sorted with a dextramer loaded with the yellow fever NS4B epitope peptide, together with anti-CD3 and anti-CD8 staining. TriZol was used to extract RNA from bulk PBMCs, CD4 and CD8 fractions, and dextramer-positive and dextramer-negative fractions. Ten or more counts support this clonotype. Per-base quality was not reported, and no clone a single base away is much larger than it. Synthesis of TCR cDNA relied on 5'RACE template switching, a step that introduced a universal primer site along with unique molecular identifiers. cDNA synthesis was primed from both the TCR alpha and TCR beta constant segments. Two PCR steps were used to amplify libraries, with sample barcodes and sequencing adapters being added in the second step. Sequencing of libraries was done on Illumina HiSeq 2500 (2x100 bp) or NovaSeq (2x150 bp). For the original study's pipeline: MIGEC was used to demultiplex reads and collapse the reads into UMI consensus sequences, and MiXCR was used for V(D)J alignment. Clonotypes responding to the vaccine were identified with edgeR on replicate PBMC samples, with the criteria of FDR below 0.01 and a log2 fold change above 5 up to day 15. Bulk clonotypes were assigned CD4 or CD8 identity according to which sequenced CD4 or CD8 repertoire held them at higher abundance. NS4B-specific clonotypes were defined as those at least 10-fold enriched in dextramer-positive over dextramer-negative fractions; CD4-biased clonotypes were excluded. In TCRdb, the public reads were trimmed at Q25 with fastp and aligned with MiXCR, with productive beta chains retained. Rows with one shared CDR3 protein collapse into an entry with the most common genes and DNA. These V and J calls are TCRdb output, not the study's own analysis. The sample records 40,000 to 50,000 distinct CDR3 sequences, 6.5% to 8.5% of which are singletons. The ten biggest clones cover approximately 15% of the sample.

Trimmed from V: 2 bases; trimmed from J: 1 base; junction bases lacking a gene match: 12. The CDR3, from cysteine to phenylalanine, totals 20 residues. The read is trimmed to its CDR3 DNA, 60 bases read in frame from base 1. In the germline V gene, CDR1 corresponds to SNHLY and CDR2 to FYNNEI. Sequencing was performed on CD8+ T cells not binding an NS4B(214-222) dextramer, sorted from PBMCs, taken 45 days after the yellow fever booster vaccination. Read against the paper, the sample's cell subset or site label means: NS4B epitope dextramer-negative CD8 T cells. The rearranged chain carries TRBV2 and TRBJ2-5; TRBD2 lines up with 14 middle nucleotides. The TCR was taken from a man aged 25-45 years who received the YFV17D yellow fever vaccine. The sequenced DNA is TGTGCCAGCAGTGAAAGGGGGACTAGCGGGAGTAGATTCGGCCAAGAGACCCAGTACTTC. Its product reads: CASSERGTSGSRFGQETQYF.